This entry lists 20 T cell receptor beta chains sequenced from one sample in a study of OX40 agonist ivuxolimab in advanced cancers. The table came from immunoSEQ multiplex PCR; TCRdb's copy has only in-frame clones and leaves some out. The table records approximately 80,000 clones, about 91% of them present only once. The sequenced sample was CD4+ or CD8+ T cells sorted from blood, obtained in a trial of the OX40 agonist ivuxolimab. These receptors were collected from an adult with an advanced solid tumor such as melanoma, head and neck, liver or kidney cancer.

CDR3 in amino acids: CASSPGAGGGYGYTF. CDR3 DNA: TGTGCCAGCAGCCCGGGTGCAGGGGGCGGCTATGGCTACACCTTC. The chain employs TRBV7-2 and TRBJ1-2, with TRBD1 identical over 8 bases. V gave up 5 bases and J gave up 4 bases; unmatched junction bases: 9. CDR3 length equals 15 residues. Per the germline V gene, CDR1 is SGHTA and CDR2 is FQGNSA.

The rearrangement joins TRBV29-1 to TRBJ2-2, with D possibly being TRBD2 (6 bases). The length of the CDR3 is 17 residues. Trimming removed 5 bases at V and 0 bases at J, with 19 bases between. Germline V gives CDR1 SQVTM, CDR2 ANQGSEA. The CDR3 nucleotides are TGCAGCGTTCCGGCGATTTGGCGGGGATCGAACACCGGGGAGCTGTTTTTT. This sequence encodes CSVPAIWRGSNTGELFF.

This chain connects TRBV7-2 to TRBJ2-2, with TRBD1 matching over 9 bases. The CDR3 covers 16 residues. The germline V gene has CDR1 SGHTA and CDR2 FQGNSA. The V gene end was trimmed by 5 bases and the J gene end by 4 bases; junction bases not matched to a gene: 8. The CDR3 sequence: CASSLQGQGGTGELFF. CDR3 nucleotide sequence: TGTGCCAGCAGCCTCCAGGGACAGGGAGGCACCGGGGAGCTGTTTTTT. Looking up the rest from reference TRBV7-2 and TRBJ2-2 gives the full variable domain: GAGVSQSPSNKVTEKGKDVELRCDPISGHTALYWYRQSLGQGLEFLIYFQGNSAPDKSGLPSDRFSAERTGGSVSTLTIQRTQQEDSAVYLCASSLQGQGGTGELFFGEGSRLTVL.

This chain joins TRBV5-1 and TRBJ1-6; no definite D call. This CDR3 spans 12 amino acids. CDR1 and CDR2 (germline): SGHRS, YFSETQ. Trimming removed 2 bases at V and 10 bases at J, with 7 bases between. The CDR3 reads CASSFAGSPLHF. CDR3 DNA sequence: TGCGCCAGCAGCTTCGCCGGCTCACCCCTCCACTTT.

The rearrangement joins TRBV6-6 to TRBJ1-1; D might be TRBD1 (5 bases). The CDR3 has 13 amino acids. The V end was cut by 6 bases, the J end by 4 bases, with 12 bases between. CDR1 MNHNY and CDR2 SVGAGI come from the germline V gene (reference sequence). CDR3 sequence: CASSPQGGTEAFF. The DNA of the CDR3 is TGTGCCAGCAGCCCCCAGGGAGGCACTGAAGCTTTCTTT.

DNA of the CDR3: TGTGCCAGCAGTCCCCGCGCGGGGGAAACTGAAGCTTTCTTT. Residues: CASSPRAGETEAFF. J is TRBJ1-1 and V is TRBV6-6; a possible D gene is TRBD1 (5 bases). The length of the CDR3 is 14 residues. V lost 5 bases to trimming and J lost 5 bases, with 15 bases between them. Germline V gene sequence: CDR1 MNHNY, CDR2 SVGAGI (reference sequence).

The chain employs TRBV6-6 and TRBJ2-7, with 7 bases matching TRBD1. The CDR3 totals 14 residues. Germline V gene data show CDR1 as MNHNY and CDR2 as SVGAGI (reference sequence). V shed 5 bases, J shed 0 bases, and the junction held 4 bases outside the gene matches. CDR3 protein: CASSTGQPSYEQYF. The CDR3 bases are TGTGCCAGCAGTACGGGACAGCCCTCCTACGAGCAGTACTTC.

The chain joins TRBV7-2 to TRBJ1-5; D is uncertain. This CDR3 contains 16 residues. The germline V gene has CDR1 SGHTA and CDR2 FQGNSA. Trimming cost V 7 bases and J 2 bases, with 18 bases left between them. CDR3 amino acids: CASKVGRTGGNQPQHF. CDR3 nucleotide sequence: TGTGCCAGCAAGGTGGGCCGGACGGGCGGCAATCAGCCCCAGCATTTT.

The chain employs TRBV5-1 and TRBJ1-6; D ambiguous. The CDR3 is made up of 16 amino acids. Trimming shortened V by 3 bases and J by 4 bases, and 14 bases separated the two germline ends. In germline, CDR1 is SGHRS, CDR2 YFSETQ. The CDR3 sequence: CASSYGGQLYNSPLHF. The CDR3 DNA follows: TGCGCCAGCAGCTATGGAGGCCAGCTATATAATTCACCCCTCCACTTT.

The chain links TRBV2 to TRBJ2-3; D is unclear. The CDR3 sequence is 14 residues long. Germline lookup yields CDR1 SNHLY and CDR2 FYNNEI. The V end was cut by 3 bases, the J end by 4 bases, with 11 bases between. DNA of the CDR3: TGTGCCAGCAGTGAGAGTAGGGTTTCAGATACGCAGTATTTT. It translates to CASSESRVSDTQYF.

CDR3 nucleotides: TGCGCCAGCAGCCAATACGACAGGAACACTGAAGCTTTCTTT. Its protein is CASSQYDRNTEAFF. The rearrangement links TRBV4-3 to TRBJ1-1, with TRBD1 as a possible D gene (5 bases). The germline CDR1 and CDR2 sequences are LGHNA and YSLEER. Between the trimmed V and J ends, which lost 2 bases and 1 base, there was a span of 8 bases. The CDR3 has 14 residues.

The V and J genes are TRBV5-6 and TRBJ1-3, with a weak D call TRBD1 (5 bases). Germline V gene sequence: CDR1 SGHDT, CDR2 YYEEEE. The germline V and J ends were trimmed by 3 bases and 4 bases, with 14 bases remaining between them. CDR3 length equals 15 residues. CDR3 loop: CASSYRTGGGNTIYF. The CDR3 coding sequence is TGTGCCAGCAGCTACCGGACCGGGGGAGGAAACACCATATATTTT.

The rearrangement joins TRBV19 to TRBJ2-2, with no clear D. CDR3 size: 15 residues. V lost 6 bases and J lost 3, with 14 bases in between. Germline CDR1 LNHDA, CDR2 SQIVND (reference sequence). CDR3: CASSVLAAYTGELFF. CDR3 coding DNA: TGTGCCAGTAGCGTTTTGGCAGCCTACACCGGGGAGCTGTTTTTT.

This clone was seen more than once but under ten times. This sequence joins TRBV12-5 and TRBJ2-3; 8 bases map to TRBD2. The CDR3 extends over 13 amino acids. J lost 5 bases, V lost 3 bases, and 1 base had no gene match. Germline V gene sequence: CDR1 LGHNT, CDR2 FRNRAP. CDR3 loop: CASGLAGVDTQYF. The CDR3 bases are TGTGCTAGTGGTTTAGCGGGAGTAGATACGCAGTATTTT.

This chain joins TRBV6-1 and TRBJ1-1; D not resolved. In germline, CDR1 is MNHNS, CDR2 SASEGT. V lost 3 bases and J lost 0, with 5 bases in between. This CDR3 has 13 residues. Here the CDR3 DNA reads TGTGCCAGCAGTGAGACGGTGAACACTGAAGCTTTCTTT. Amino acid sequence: CASSETVNTEAFF.

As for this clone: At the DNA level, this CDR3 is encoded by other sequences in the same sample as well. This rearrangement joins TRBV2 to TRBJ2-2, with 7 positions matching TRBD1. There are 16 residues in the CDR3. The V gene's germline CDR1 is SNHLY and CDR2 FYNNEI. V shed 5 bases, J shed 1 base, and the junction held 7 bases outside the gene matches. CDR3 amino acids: CASSRQGALNTGELFF. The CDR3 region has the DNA TGTGCCAGCAGTAGACAGGGAGCGTTGAACACCGGGGAGCTGTTTTTT. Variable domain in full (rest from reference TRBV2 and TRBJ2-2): EPEVTQTPSHQVTQMGQEVILRCVPISNHLYFYWYRQILGQKVEFLVSFYNNEISEKSEIFDDQFSVERPDGSNFTLKIRSTKLEDSAMYFCASSRQGALNTGELFFGEGSRLTVL.

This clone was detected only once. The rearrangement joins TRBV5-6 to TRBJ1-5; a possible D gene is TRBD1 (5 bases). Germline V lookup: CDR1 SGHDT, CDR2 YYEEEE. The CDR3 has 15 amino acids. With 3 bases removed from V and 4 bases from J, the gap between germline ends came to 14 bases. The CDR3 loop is CASSWTRQINQPQHF. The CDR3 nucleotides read TGTGCCAGCAGCTGGACGCGACAGATTAATCAGCCCCAGCATTTT.

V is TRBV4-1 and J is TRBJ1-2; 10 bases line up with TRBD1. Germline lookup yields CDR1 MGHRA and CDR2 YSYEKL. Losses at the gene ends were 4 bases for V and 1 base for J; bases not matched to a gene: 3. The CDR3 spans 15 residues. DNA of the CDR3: TGCGCCAGCAGCCTCGGACAGGGGGGTAACTATGGCTACACCTTC. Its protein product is CASSLGQGGNYGYTF.

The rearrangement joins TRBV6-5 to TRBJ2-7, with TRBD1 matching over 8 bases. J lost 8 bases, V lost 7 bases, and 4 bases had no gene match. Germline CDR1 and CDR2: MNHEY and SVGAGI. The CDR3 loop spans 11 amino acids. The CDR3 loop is CASTGGLKQYF. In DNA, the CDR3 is TGTGCCAGCACAGGGGGCTTAAAGCAGTACTTC.

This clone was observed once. CDR3 region: CASSPDGNYGYTF. The CDR3 nucleotides are TGTGCCAGCAGCCCGGACGGGAACTATGGCTACACCTTC. The chain recombines TRBV5-4 with TRBJ1-2; D is unclear. Deletions cut 4 bases from V and 2 bases from J, with 9 bases between. There are 13 residues in the CDR3. Looked up from germline, CDR1 is SGHNT and CDR2 is YYREEE (reference sequence).